This TCR beta chain was sequenced during a study of identical twins. The CDR3 has 17 amino acids. The germline V and J ends were trimmed by 0 bases and 0 bases, with 11 bases remaining between them. Germline V lookup: CDR1 LGHNA, CDR2 YNFKEQ. A few counts support this clonotype. TCRdb independently ran MiXCR on the 5' RACE reads; one entry per CDR3 protein. The sample contains about 700,000 distinct CDR3 sequences, around 6.1% of which appear only once. V is TRBV4-2 and J is TRBJ2-2; TRBD1 is a possible D gene (5 bases). The sequencing input was naive T cells sorted from blood. This TCR was sampled from a man aged 18 to 30 in good health. The chain's CDR3 is CASSQENRLANTGELFF. The DNA of the CDR3 is TGTGCCAGCAGCCAAGAGAACAGGTTGGCGAACACCGGGGAGCTGTTTTTT.